Listed here are 18 T cell receptor beta chains from one sample, sequenced in a study of blood T cells in healthy people across ages. Combining a sample-barcoded 5' primer with a J-beta primer mix, a second PCR ran for roughly 7 to 11 cycles. MiXCR was run by TCRdb on the 5' RACE reads, yielding one entry per CDR3 protein. The table records 1.5 million to 2 million distinct CDR3 sequences, more than 35% of them present only once. Sequences were obtained from blood. These receptors were obtained from a human donor in good health.

The rearrangement joins TRBV20-1 to TRBJ1-2; D is unresolved. Germline V lookup: CDR1 DFQATT, CDR2 SNEGSKA (reference sequence). The ends were cut back, 6 bases at V and 12 bases at J, with 17 bases in the middle. This CDR3 has 11 residues. Here the CDR3 DNA reads TGCAGTGCCCCGTCAGCTGCTATTGACACCTTC. This translates into CSAPSAAIDTF.

This clonotype was observed a handful of times. The chain's CDR3 is CASRTGQGNYEQYF. CDR3 nucleotide sequence: TGTGCCAGCAGAACGGGACAGGGGAACTACGAGCAGTACTTC. The rearrangement links TRBV6-6 to TRBJ2-7; 10 bases align to TRBD1. The CDR3 runs to 14 residues. Germline V gives CDR1 MNHNY, CDR2 SVGAGI (reference sequence). V was pared by 6 bases and J by 3 bases, with 5 bases of the junction left unmatched.

This clonotype was seen only a few times. The chain recombines TRBV7-3 with TRBJ2-3; 8 bases are a match to TRBD1. J was trimmed by 3 bases and V by 4 bases; bases with no gene match: 6. This CDR3 is 15 amino acids long. Per the germline V gene, CDR1 is SGHTA and CDR2 is FQGTGA. CDR3 amino acids: CASSSDRERTDTQYF. The CDR3 DNA is TGTGCCAGCAGCTCGGACAGGGAAAGAACAGATACGCAGTATTTT.

The chain is built from TRBV5-1 and TRBJ2-1, with TRBD2 matching over 9 bases. CDR1 and CDR2 from the germline V gene are SGHRS and YFSETQ. The CDR3 is made up of 15 amino acids. After removal of 3 bases from V and 6 bases from J, the junction contained 7 bases not matched to a gene. CDR3: CASSSLLSGGNEQFF. In DNA, the CDR3 is TGCGCCAGCAGCTCCTTACTTAGCGGGGGCAATGAGCAGTTCTTC.

This chain joins TRBV6-2 or TRBV6-3 and TRBJ2-5; 9 bases match TRBD1. Germline V gene data show CDR1 as MNHEY and CDR2 as SVGEGT. V gave up 2 bases and J gave up 4 bases; unmatched junction bases: 5. This CDR3 is built from 15 residues. As DNA, the CDR3 is TGTGCCAGCAGTTACCCTGGACAGGGGAGAGAGACCCAGTACTTC. Translating it yields CASSYPGQGRETQYF.

The chain recombines TRBV9 with TRBJ1-2; D ambiguous. This CDR3 spans 13 amino acids. CDR1 and CDR2 (germline): SGDLS, YYNGEE. V was trimmed by 4 bases and J by 10 bases, leaving 17 bases between them. CDR3 nucleotides: TGTGCCAGCAGCCCCATGGGAGGGTACGACTACACCTTC. Amino acid sequence: CASSPMGGYDYTF.

This clonotype was recorded at least ten times. The CDR3 nucleotides read TGCAGCGTTGCGGGACGGCTGACAGATACGCAGTATTTT. This translates into CSVAGRLTDTQYF. The chain couples TRBV29-1 to TRBJ2-3; D may correspond to TRBD1 or TRBD2 (5 bases each). The germline V and J ends were trimmed by 4 bases and 3 bases, with 11 bases remaining between them. The CDR3 runs to 13 residues. Germline values: CDR1 SQVTM, CDR2 ANQGSEA.

This clonotype was picked up a small number of times. The chain joins TRBV5-1 to TRBJ2-1, with TRBD2 matching over 7 bases. The V gene end was trimmed by 0 bases and the J gene end by 8 bases; junction bases not matched to a gene: 11. The CDR3 is 16 residues long. Germline lookup yields CDR1 SGHRS and CDR2 YFSETQ. The CDR3 loop is CASSLARDYPGYEQFF. CDR3 in DNA: TGCGCCAGCAGCTTGGCCCGGGACTACCCAGGGTATGAGCAGTTCTTC.

V usage is TRBV5-4 and J usage is TRBJ2-3; 8 bases agree with TRBD1. Germline CDR1 and CDR2: SGHNT and YYREEE (reference sequence). The V gene end was trimmed by 7 bases and the J gene end by 5 bases; junction bases not matched to a gene: 6. This CDR3 spans 13 amino acids. The CDR3 DNA follows: TGTGCCAGCGGACAGGGAAGTCAAGATACGCAGTATTTT. It codes for CASGQGSQDTQYF.

This clonotype came up a few times. The J gene is TRBJ1-6, the V gene TRBV4-2; D not resolved. There are 18 residues in the CDR3. Trimming took 1 base from V and 11 from J, leaving 24 bases between them. Germline assignment: CDR1 LGHNA and CDR2 YNFKEQ. CDR3 protein: CASSQVVGQPLMGAPLHF. In nucleotides, the CDR3 is TGTGCCAGCAGCCAAGTAGTCGGGCAGCCCCTGATGGGTGCACCCCTCCACTTT.

This clonotype was counted between two and nine times. The V call is TRBV18, the J call TRBJ1-1; D unresolved. This CDR3 has 16 residues. Germline V gene sequence: CDR1 KGHSH, CDR2 LQKENI. Trimming stripped 3 bases from V and 0 bases from J, with 14 bases between. CDR3 DNA: TGTGCCAGCTCACCGGTTCTGAGTACGATGAACACTGAAGCTTTCTTT. Protein: CASSPVLSTMNTEAFF. Full variable domain (rest looked up from reference TRBV18 and TRBJ1-1): NAGVMQNPRHLVRRRGQEARLRCSPMKGHSHVYWYRQLPEEGLKFMVYLQKENIIDESGMPKERFSAEFPKEGPSILRIQQVVRGDSAAYFCASSPVLSTMNTEAFFGQGTRLTVV.

This clonotype has more than one count but fewer than ten. The chain recombines TRBV28 with TRBJ2-6, with a tentative D call TRBD1 (5 bases). From germline, CDR1 is MDHEN and CDR2 SYDVKM. The V gene lost 11 bases and the J gene lost 4 bases, with 9 bases spanning the gap. This CDR3 contains 12 residues. The CDR3: CASGKGANVLTF. The DNA of the CDR3 is TGTGCCTCAGGGAAGGGGGCCAACGTCCTGACTTTC.

A word on this clonotype: Possible read error: a much larger clone is one base away. The chain links TRBV29-1 to TRBJ2-7, with D possibly TRBD1 on 5 matching bases. Germline CDR1 SQVTM, CDR2 ANQGSEA. The length of the CDR3 is 13 residues. This chain's CDR3 is CSVEGQGNCEQYF. CDR3 DNA sequence: TGCAGCGTAGAAGGACAAGGGAACTGCGAGCAGTACTTC.

This clonotype came up a few times. The chain recombines TRBV10-2 with TRBJ2-1; TRBD1 matches at 7 bases. Germline CDR1 WSHSY, CDR2 SAAADI. CDR3 length: 14 residues. Unmatched junction bases numbered 2, after V lost 0 bases and J lost 6 bases. CDR3 sequence: CASSESTGSNEQFF. The CDR3 DNA is TGCGCCAGCAGTGAGTCGACAGGGTCCAATGAGCAGTTCTTC.

The chain uses TRBV7-2 and TRBJ2-1; perhaps TRBD1 as D (5 bases). Trimming pared 5 bases from V and 0 bases from J, leaving 17 bases between. The CDR3 contains 17 residues. Looked up from germline, CDR1 is SGHTA and CDR2 is FQGNSA. The CDR3 loop reads CASSPQGVPSSYNEQFF. The CDR3 nucleotides read TGTGCCAGCAGCCCTCAAGGGGTGCCTAGCTCCTACAATGAGCAGTTCTTC.

This clonotype was seen more than once but under ten times. This rearrangement joins TRBV24-1 to TRBJ1-1; TRBD1 might be the D (5 bases). The ends were cut back, 5 bases at V and 3 bases at J, with 9 bases in the middle. There are 13 residues in the CDR3. Germline loops: CDR1 KGHDR, CDR2 SFDVKD. CDR3 nucleotide sequence: TGTGCCACCAGTGCGTCGGGGGACACTGAAGCTTTCTTT. Its translation: CATSASGDTEAFF.

The chain recombines TRBV5-1 with TRBJ2-5; 12 bases are shared with TRBD2. Germline values: CDR1 SGHRS, CDR2 YFSETQ. V gave up 2 bases and J gave up 1 base; unmatched junction bases: 15. The CDR3 is made up of 20 amino acids. The CDR3 sequence: CASSFWLRTSGAEPQETQYF. DNA for the CDR3: TGCGCCAGCAGCTTTTGGCTGAGGACTAGCGGGGCCGAACCCCAAGAGACCCAGTACTTC.

The chain joins TRBV12-3 or TRBV12-4 to TRBJ2-1; 9 bases map to TRBD2. The junction had 10 bases not matched to a gene; V was cut back by 10 bases and J by 3 bases. The CDR3 has 15 residues. The CDR3 sequence: CATTLIAGVYNEQFF. The CDR3 bases are TGTGCCACGACTTTGATAGCGGGGGTCTACAATGAGCAGTTCTTC.